The sample holds many counts of the clone carrying this T cell receptor beta chain. No antigen is known for it. These data are taken from a study of human T cells and chemical hapten exposure. Study summary: In the sensitization step, 2% DPC was placed on about 2 cm by about 2 cm of upper inner arm skin. Upper back patch tests used 0.01% DPC, scored after 6 days.

In TCRdb, the RACE reads were re-called with MiXCR into one record per CDR3 protein. Of 350,000 to 450,000 distinct CDR3 sequences in the sample, 5.1% were seen once. As for time point: pre-sensitization, week 0. Treatment here: therapeutic diphenylcyclopropenone sensitization with weekly scalp DPC. This CDR3 has 16 amino acids. Per the germline V gene, CDR1 is SGDLS and CDR2 is YYNGEE. V trimming: 4 bases; J trimming: 3 bases; junction bases outside the gene matches: 5. Whole-study results and caveats: Once DPC sensitization occurred, TCRs above 1 in 1000 frequency showed no change. Expanded TCRs formed significantly more large CDR3 similarity clusters than controls.

This TCR was recovered from a woman in her 50s with alopecia areata. Some clones in this sample may be carry-over from other donors' samples. This chain uses TRBV9 with TRBJ2-3, with 13 bases lining up with TRBD2. Sequencing was performed on whole blood, taken in connection with sensitization to the hapten diphenylcyclopropenone (DPC). The CDR3: CASSLGLAGATDTQYF. The CDR3 region has the DNA TGTGCCAGCAGCTTAGGACTAGCGGGGGCTACAGATACGCAGTATTTT.